The entry below gives a single T cell receptor (beta chain) sequence along with its context. The clone's antigen remains unknown. Base quality data are lacking; no much larger clone is found one base away. These data are taken from a study of T cell changes during pregnancy in multiple sclerosis (dated by TCRdb to the late 2010s). In terms of the full investigation: In women with multiple sclerosis, the researchers looked at how the T cell repertoire shifted as pregnancy progressed.

The library was prepared using the immunoSEQ multiplex PCR assay. Entries here come from immuneACCESS through TCRdb and include only in-frame sequences with V and J called. Some clones fail to appear in such tables; in the studies checked, an unresolved V gene covers under half of the shortfall, and the cause of the remainder is unknown. The sample data list about 55,000 clones, and 85% to 95% of these were observed just once. The ten largest clones represent less than 4% of the sample. Trimming at the junction amounts to 5 bases on V and 3 bases on J, and the germline ends lie 11 bases apart. CDR1 and CDR2 are read off the germline V gene (reference sequence) as PRHDT and FYEKMQ. The CDR3 holds 13 amino acids from the cysteine to the phenylalanine. Of the read, only the CDR3 DNA is kept; its 39 bases are in frame from base 1.

This TCR was recovered from a female donor with multiple sclerosis, enrolled in a pregnancy study. The chain links TRBV13 with TRBJ2-7, with no confident D gene call. This material consisted of CD8+ T cells from peripheral blood mononuclear cells, taken in the third trimester of pregnancy. The CDR3 is CASSPNRGYEQYF. The DNA reads TGTGCCAGCAGCCCTAACCGTGGCTACGAGCAGTACTTC.